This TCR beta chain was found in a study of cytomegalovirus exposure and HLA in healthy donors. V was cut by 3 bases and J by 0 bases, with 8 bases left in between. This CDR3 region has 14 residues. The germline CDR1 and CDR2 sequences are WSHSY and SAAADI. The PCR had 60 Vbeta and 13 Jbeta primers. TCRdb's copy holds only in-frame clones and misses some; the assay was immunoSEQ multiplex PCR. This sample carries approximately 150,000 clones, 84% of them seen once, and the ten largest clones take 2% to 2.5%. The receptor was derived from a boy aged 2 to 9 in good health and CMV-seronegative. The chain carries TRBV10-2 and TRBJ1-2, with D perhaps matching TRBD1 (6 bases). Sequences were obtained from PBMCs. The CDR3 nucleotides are TGCGCCAGCAGTGAAGCAGGGGCTAACTATGGCTACACCTTC. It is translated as CASSEAGANYGYTF.